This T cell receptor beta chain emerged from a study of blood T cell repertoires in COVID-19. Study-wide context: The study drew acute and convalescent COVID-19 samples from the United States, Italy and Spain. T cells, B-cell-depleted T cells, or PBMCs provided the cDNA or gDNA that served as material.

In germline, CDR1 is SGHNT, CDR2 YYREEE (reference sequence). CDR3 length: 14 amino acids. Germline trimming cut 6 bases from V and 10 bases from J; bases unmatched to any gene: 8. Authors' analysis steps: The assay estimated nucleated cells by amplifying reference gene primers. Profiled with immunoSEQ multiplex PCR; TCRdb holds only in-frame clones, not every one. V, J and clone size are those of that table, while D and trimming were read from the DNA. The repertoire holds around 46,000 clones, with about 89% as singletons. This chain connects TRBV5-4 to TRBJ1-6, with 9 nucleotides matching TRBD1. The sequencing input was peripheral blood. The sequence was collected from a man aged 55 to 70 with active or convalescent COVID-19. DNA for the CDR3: TGTGCCAGCACCCGTGGGACAGGGATGTCACCCCTCCACTTT. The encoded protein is CASTRGTGMSPLHF.